This T cell receptor (beta chain) is drawn from a study of glioma-infiltrating T cells. Study findings and constraints: Gliomas, especially low-grade, showed above-expected tissue-blood divergence; non-neoplastic patients showed below. CDR3 overlap between tissue and blood was very small.

With respect to this clonotype: The antigen is not known.

Using RNA template, CDR3s of TCR alpha and beta were amplified with iRepertoire arm-PCR. TCRdb re-called the multiplex PCR reads with MiXCR, one entry per CDR3 protein. The table lists about 130,000 distinct CDR3 sequences, 24% of them singletons. The V and J ends lost 7 bases and 7 bases respectively, with 7 bases between them. This CDR3 spans 9 amino acids. Germline assignment: CDR1 SQVTM and CDR2 ANQGSEA. The source of this sequence is a human donor with low-grade glioma or glioblastoma, undergoing nonglioma brain surgery, or in good health (not recorded which). The rearrangement uses TRBV29-1 and TRBJ1-1; no definite D call. The sequenced material came from glioma tissue, nonneoplastic brain tissue, or PBMCs (not recorded which). CDR3 nucleotides: TGCAGCGCAGGAGTTGAAGCTTTCTTT. Its translation: CSAGVEAFF.